This T cell receptor (beta chain) appears in the sequencing data of a study of blood T cell repertoires in COVID-19. As for the study in general: Sources were T cells, B-cell-depleted T cells, or PBMCs; the material itself was cDNA or gDNA.

TCRdb keeps only in-frame clones here, not all; method: immunoSEQ multiplex PCR. This sample has fewer than 300,000 clones, with roughly 80% found just once. Trimming pared 2 bases from V and 2 bases from J, leaving 7 bases between. This CDR3 is 13 amino acids long. Germline CDR1 SGHNT, CDR2 YENEEA. Sequencing was done on a sample of PBMCs or T cells enriched from blood (not recorded which). The TCR originated in a man aged 35-49 years who had been exposed to COVID-19. This chain connects TRBV11-3 to TRBJ2-7, with D perhaps matching TRBD2 (5 bases). CDR3 DNA sequence: TGTGCCAGCAGCTTAACCGGGGCCTACGAGCAGTACTTC. Its translation: CASSLTGAYEQYF. Based on the CDR3 plus reference TRBV11-3 and TRBJ2-7, the full variable domain is EAGVVQSPRYKIIEKKQPVAFWCNPISGHNTLYWYLQNLGQGPELLIRYENEEAVDDSQLPKDRFSAERLKGVDSTLKIQPAELGDSAVYLCASSLTGAYEQYFGPGTRLTVT.